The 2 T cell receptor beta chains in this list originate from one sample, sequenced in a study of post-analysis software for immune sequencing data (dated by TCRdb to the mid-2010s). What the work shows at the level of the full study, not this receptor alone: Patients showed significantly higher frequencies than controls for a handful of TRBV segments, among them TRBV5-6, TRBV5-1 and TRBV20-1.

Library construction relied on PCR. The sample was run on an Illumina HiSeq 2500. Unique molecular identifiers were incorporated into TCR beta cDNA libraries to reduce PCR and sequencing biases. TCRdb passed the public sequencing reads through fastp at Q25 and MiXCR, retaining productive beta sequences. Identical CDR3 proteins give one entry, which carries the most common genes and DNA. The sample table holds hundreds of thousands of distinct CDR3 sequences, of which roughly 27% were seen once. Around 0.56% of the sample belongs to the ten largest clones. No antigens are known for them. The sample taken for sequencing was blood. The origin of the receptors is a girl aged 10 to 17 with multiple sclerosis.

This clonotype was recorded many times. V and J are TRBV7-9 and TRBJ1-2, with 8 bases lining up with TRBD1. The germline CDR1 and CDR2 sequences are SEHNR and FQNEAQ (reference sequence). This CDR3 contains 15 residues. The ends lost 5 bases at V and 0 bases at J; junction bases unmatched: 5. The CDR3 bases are TGTGCCAGCAGCCTCGGGACAGGTTCTAACTATGGCTACACCTTC. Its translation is CASSLGTGSNYGYTF.

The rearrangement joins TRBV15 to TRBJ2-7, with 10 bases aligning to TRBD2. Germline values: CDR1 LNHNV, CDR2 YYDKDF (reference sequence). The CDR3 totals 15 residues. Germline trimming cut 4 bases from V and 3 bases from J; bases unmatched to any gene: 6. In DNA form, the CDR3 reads TGTGCCACCAGCACAAAATTAGCGGGAGGCTACGAGCAGTACTTC. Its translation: CATSTKLAGGYEQYF. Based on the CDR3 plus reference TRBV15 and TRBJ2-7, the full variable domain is DAMVIQNPRYQVTQFGKPVTLSCSQTLNHNVMYWYQQKSSQAPKLLFHYYDKDFNNEADTPDNFQSRRPNTSFCFLDIRSPGLGDTAMYLCATSTKLAGGYEQYFGPGTRLTVT.